This TCR beta chain was identified in a study of T cell clonotyping in hematopoietic cell transplantation. Profiled with immunoSEQ multiplex PCR; TCRdb holds only in-frame clones, not every one. The table records 45,000 or so clones, 80% to 85% of them present only once. Documented time point: recipient sample about 28 days before transplant, after cytoreduction. Trimming took off 7 bases at V and 5 bases at J, with 27 bases between the two ends. Germline V gives CDR1 MDHEN, CDR2 SYDVKM. The CDR3 has 18 residues. This chain uses TRBV28 with TRBJ1-5; tentative D call: TRBD1 (6 bases). The sample consisted of peripheral blood mononuclear cells, taken before stem cell transplant. This receptor was obtained from a man between 60 and 70 years old with myelodysplastic syndrome. Some clones in this sample may be carry-over from other donors' samples. CDR3 DNA: TGTGCCAGCATCGCCTGGGGGGCAACCGGGAGGGGAGATCAGCCCCAGCATTTT. Translation gives CASIAWGATGRGDQPQHF.